One and the same sample provided the 6 T cell receptor beta chains below, sequenced in a study of T cells in Graves' hyperthyroidism and ophthalmopathy. Amplification of TCR beta CDR3 regions was performed using RNA transcripts as template. The TCR CDR3 first-round RT-PCR relied on the HTBI primer set. TCRdb reprocessed the multiplex PCR reads with MiXCR, giving one entry per CDR3 protein. Of some 620,000 distinct CDR3 sequences listed, about 16% were seen once; the top ten hold around 4%. The sequenced sample was blood. The receptors here all came from a woman in her twenties or thirties with Graves' hyperthyroidism.

This clonotype appeared many times. The gene calls are TRBV15 and TRBJ1-1; the D gene is possibly TRBD1 (6 bases). The CDR3 has 12 residues. The V gene's germline CDR1 is LNHNV and CDR2 YYDKDF (reference sequence). Trimming left V 1 base short and J 7 bases short, with 7 bases between. CDR3 coding DNA: TGTGCCACCAGCAGAGGAGGGGGTGAAGCTTTCTTT. Translating gives CATSRGGGEAFF.

This clonotype was detected many times. This rearrangement joins TRBV7-9 to TRBJ2-3; TRBD1 agrees at 7 bases. The CDR3 has 14 amino acids. V was pared by 3 bases and J by 4 bases, with 4 bases of the junction left unmatched. Germline assignment: CDR1 SEHNR and CDR2 FQNEAQ (reference sequence). CDR3 sequence (DNA): TGTGCCAGCAGCTTCGGGACAGCAGCAGATACGCAGTATTTT. Its translation: CASSFGTAADTQYF.

This clonotype appeared many times. J is TRBJ2-3 and V is TRBV12-3 or TRBV12-4; no reliable D call. V was shortened by 3 bases and J by 0 bases, with 7 bases between the two germline ends. This CDR3 comprises 14 residues. The DNA for the CDR3 is TGTGCCAGCAGTTTTTCGGACAGCACAGATACGCAGTATTTT. Translation gives CASSFSDSTDTQYF.

This clonotype was observed at least ten times. V and J are TRBV2 and TRBJ2-3; D gene uncertain. There are 12 residues in the CDR3. Germline assignment: CDR1 SNHLY and CDR2 FYNNEI. V lost 11 bases and J 2 bases, leaving 11 bases between the germline ends. CDR3 sequence: CADSINTDTQYF. DNA of the CDR3: TGTGCCGACTCTATAAACACAGATACGCAGTATTTT.

This clonotype was observed many times. The chain employs TRBV29-1 and TRBJ2-7; 8 positions match TRBD1. This CDR3 is built from 15 residues. J gave up 6 bases and V 6 bases, and 16 bases lay outside the gene matches. The germline gives CDR1 SQVTM, CDR2 ANQGSEA. This chain's CDR3 is CSVDLQGQGLFEQYF. The CDR3 nucleotides read TGCAGCGTGGACCTACAAGGACAGGGTCTTTTCGAGCAGTACTTC.

This clonotype was detected many times. The chain uses TRBV6-1 and TRBJ1-1; TRBD1 matches 8 bases. V lost 10 bases, J lost 1 base, and 5 bases stayed unmatched. The CDR3 runs 13 residues. Germline CDR1 reads MNHNS; CDR2 reads SASEGT. CDR3 DNA sequence: TGTGCCACGACAGGGGCTTCGAACACTGAAGCTTTCTTT. The encoded protein is CATTGASNTEAFF.